Presented here are 27 T cell receptor beta chains from one specimen sequenced in a study of T cell responses to AZD1222 COVID-19 vaccine. TCRdb's table, derived via immunoSEQ multiplex PCR, lists solely in-frame clones and lacks some. Of over 150,000 clones listed, about 86% are singletons. The sample here was peripheral blood, taken on day 0 of AZD1222 vaccination. The source is an adult in good health.

The rearrangement joins TRBV6-4 to TRBJ1-4; possible D gene TRBD1, 6 bases. The germline gives CDR1 MRHNA, CDR2 SNTAGT. The CDR3 is made up of 15 amino acids. V was trimmed by 6 bases and J by 8 bases, leaving 19 bases between them. CDR3 region: CASRASGGLREKLFF. The DNA of the CDR3 is TGTGCCAGCAGGGCCAGCGGGGGGCTCAGAGAAAAACTGTTTTTT.

V usage is TRBV3-1 (or the pseudogene TRBV3-2) and J usage is TRBJ1-2; TRBD1 might be the D (6 bases). CDR1 is LGHDT and CDR2 is YNNKEL in the germline V gene (reference sequence). V lost 4 bases and J lost 7, with 16 bases in between. This CDR3 spans 14 amino acids. This CDR3 is CASSPRGGGSGYTF. The CDR3 bases are TGTGCCAGCAGCCCCCGGGGAGGGGGGTCTGGCTACACCTTC.

V gene TRBV5-1 combines with J gene TRBJ2-5, with 8 bases fitting TRBD1. The V gene end was trimmed by 3 bases and the J gene end by 4 bases; junction bases not matched to a gene: 8. This CDR3 has 15 residues. Germline V lookup: CDR1 SGHRS, CDR2 YFSETQ. The CDR3 loop reads CASSSTGASLETQYF. The CDR3 DNA reads as TGCGCCAGCAGCTCGACAGGGGCCTCATTAGAGACCCAGTACTTC.

This chain uses TRBV7-3 with TRBJ2-3; no clear D gene. The germline V gene encodes CDR1 SGHTA and CDR2 FQGTGA. CDR3 size: 15 residues. The V and J ends lost 5 bases and 4 bases respectively, with 16 bases between them. This CDR3 is CASSPNPLPADTQYF. In DNA, the CDR3 is TGTGCCAGCAGCCCGAACCCTCTCCCGGCAGATACGCAGTATTTT.

The rearrangement links TRBV6-5 to TRBJ2-3; 8 bases agree with TRBD2. Trimming cost V 6 bases and J 1 base; bases outside gene matches: 3. Germline CDR1 MNHEY, CDR2 SVGAGI. The CDR3 is 14 amino acids. The CDR3: CASSRRGGTDTQYF. As DNA, the CDR3 is TGTGCCAGCAGCCGGCGGGGGGGCACAGATACGCAGTATTTT.

The CDR3 DNA follows: TGTGCTAGTGCCCCCTCGACGAGTGGCTACGAGCAGTACTTC. Its protein product is CASAPSTSGYEQYF. The V call is TRBV12-5, the J call TRBJ2-7; D gene uncertain. The CDR3 covers 14 residues. V gave up 7 bases and J gave up 3 bases, with 16 bases separating them. Germline V gene data show CDR1 as LGHNT and CDR2 as FRNRAP.

In nucleotides, the CDR3 is TGTGCCAGCAGCCCATACGGTGGGAGCTCCTACAATGAGCAGTTCTTC. This sequence encodes CASSPYGGSSYNEQFF. The chain combines TRBV7-8 with TRBJ2-1; D possibly corresponds to TRBD2 (5 bases). Between the trimmed V and J ends, which lost 5 bases and 0 bases, there was a span of 14 bases. The CDR3 is made up of 16 amino acids. Germline V gene sequence: CDR1 SGHVS, CDR2 FQNEAQ.

The V gene is TRBV30, the J gene TRBJ1-2; D remains unclear. CDR3 length: 11 residues. From germline, CDR1 is GTSNPN and CDR2 SVGIG (reference sequence). The V and J ends lost 0 bases and 10 bases respectively, with 9 bases between them. In DNA, the CDR3 is TGTGCCTGGAGTGTGGTGGTTGTCTACACCTTC. It is translated as CAWSVVVVYTF.

The V gene is TRBV11-2, the J gene TRBJ2-5, with a tentative D call TRBD1 (6 bases). CDR1 SGHAT and CDR2 FQNNGV come from the germline V gene. Trimming took 5 bases from V and 2 from J, leaving 21 bases between them. There are 17 residues in the CDR3. The CDR3: CASSKGIGQGLQETQYF. For the CDR3, the DNA is TGTGCCAGCAGCAAAGGGATAGGGCAGGGGCTACAAGAGACCCAGTACTTC. Full variable domain (missing parts from reference TRBV11-2 and TRBJ2-5): EAGVAQSPRYKIIEKRQSVAFWCNPISGHATLYWYQQILGQGPKLLIQFQNNGVVDDSQLPKDRFSAERLKGVDSTLKIQPAKLEDSAVYLCASSKGIGQGLQETQYFGPGTRLLVL.

The rearrangement joins TRBV15 to TRBJ2-1; tentatively, D is TRBD2 (6 bases). Per germline, CDR1 LNHNV and CDR2 YYDKDF (reference sequence). The CDR3 loop spans 17 amino acids. The V and J ends lost 0 bases and 6 bases respectively, with 18 bases between them. The CDR3 reads CATSRDSGSRLGNEQFF. As DNA, the CDR3 is TGTGCCACCAGCAGAGATTCCGGGAGCAGGTTGGGCAATGAGCAGTTCTTC.

The CDR3 region is CASRKLGQGNTEAFF. Here the CDR3 DNA reads TGTGCCAGCAGGAAGCTGGGGCAGGGGAACACTGAAGCTTTCTTT. The chain is built from TRBV27 and TRBJ1-1; tentatively, D is TRBD1 (5 bases). The V gene's germline CDR1 is MNHEY and CDR2 SMNVEV (reference sequence). The V end lost 6 bases, the J end lost 1 base, and 15 bases lay between the germline ends. CDR3 length: 15 amino acids.

The V gene is TRBV11-3, the J gene TRBJ1-1, with 8 bases identical to TRBD1. CDR3 length equals 15 residues. V was clipped by 3 bases and J by 5 bases; unmatched bases: 8. Germline assignment: CDR1 SGHNT and CDR2 YENEEA. The CDR3 nucleotides read TGTGCCAGCAGCTTGGAGACAGGGGACAAAACTGAAGCTTTCTTT. This translates into CASSLETGDKTEAFF.

The chain employs TRBV9 and TRBJ1-2; D is undetermined. The CDR3 spans 13 residues. Looked up from germline, CDR1 is SGDLS and CDR2 is YYNGEE. With 3 bases removed from V and 2 bases from J, the gap between germline ends came to 8 bases. Written as DNA, the CDR3 is TGTGCCAGCAGCGGACGGATCAACTATGGCTACACCTTC. It encodes CASSGRINYGYTF.

The chain carries TRBV18 and TRBJ1-6, with 8 nucleotides matching TRBD1. CDR3 length: 16 residues. Germline V gives CDR1 KGHSH, CDR2 LQKENI. V lost 2 bases and J lost 4; bases outside the gene matches: 4. The CDR3 loop reads CASSPKDRVYNSPLHF. CDR3 DNA sequence: TGTGCCAGCTCACCAAAGGACAGGGTATATAATTCACCCCTCCACTTT.

The chain couples TRBV10-3 to TRBJ2-2; possibly TRBD1 or TRBD2 for D (5 bases each). Germline V gene lookup returns CDR1 ENHRY and CDR2 SYGVKD. Trimming shortened V by 0 bases and J by 6 bases, and 11 bases separated the two germline ends. The CDR3 is 15 amino acids. CDR3 loop: CAISESTGGPGELFF. The CDR3 DNA is TGTGCCATCAGTGAGTCAACAGGAGGTCCCGGGGAGCTGTTTTTT.

The gene calls are TRBV7-3 and TRBJ1-3; 8 nucleotides align to TRBD1. Germline CDR1 is SGHTA and CDR2 is FQGTGA. Germline trimming cut 5 bases from V and 2 bases from J; bases unmatched to any gene: 8. This CDR3 comprises 16 residues. CDR3 amino acids: CASSPGTGRTGNTIYF. Here the CDR3 DNA reads TGTGCCAGCAGCCCCGGGACAGGCCGGACTGGAAACACCATATATTTT.

This clone has just a few counts. The chain carries TRBV18 and TRBJ2-4; 7 bases align to TRBD2. This CDR3 contains 16 residues. Looked up from germline, CDR1 is KGHSH and CDR2 is LQKENI. V gave up 2 bases and J gave up 1 base; unmatched junction bases: 5. The CDR3 DNA sequence: TGTGCCAGCTCACCATTAGCCGGGGGGGCCAAAAACATTCAGTACTTC. Translating it yields CASSPLAGGAKNIQYF.

This clone was seen repeatedly, ten times or more. The genes are TRBV2 and TRBJ1-5; 8 bases match TRBD1. The CDR3 length is 12 residues. V lost 6 bases, J lost 7 bases, and 2 bases stayed unmatched. The germline V gene encodes CDR1 SNHLY and CDR2 FYNNEI. The CDR3 nucleotides are TGTGCCAGCAGGCAGGGGGCGCAGCCCCAGCATTTT. It translates to CASRQGAQPQHF.

This clone appeared once. The V call is TRBV6-1, the J call TRBJ2-5; TRBD2 matches at 11 bases. This CDR3 region has 15 residues. Germline V gene sequence: CDR1 MNHNS, CDR2 SASEGT. Trimming cost V 1 base and J 6 bases; bases outside gene matches: 4. In nucleotides, the CDR3 is TGTGCCAGCAGTGAAGGTCTAGCGGGGGGACAGACCCAGTACTTC. Protein product: CASSEGLAGGQTQYF.

Concerning this clone: Its ends do not fully match the called genes, so a read error is possible. The CDR3 DNA is TGTGCCAGCACTTACAGCCTTACGGGTGGCTACACCTTC. It is translated as CASTYSLTGGYTF. The chain uses TRBV6-5 and TRBJ1-2, with no clear D. The CDR3 runs 13 residues. CDR1 and CDR2 (germline): MNHEY, SVGAGI.

This sequence joins TRBV14 and TRBJ1-6; possible D gene TRBD1, 5 bases. CDR3 length equals 15 residues. The V gene's germline CDR1 is SGHDN and CDR2 FVKESK. V was pared by 3 bases and J by 8 bases, with 14 bases between. DNA for the CDR3: TGTGCCAGCAGCCACCGGTGGGGGTCGGATTCACCCCTCCACTTT. Residues: CASSHRWGSDSPLHF. Using reference TRBV14 and TRBJ1-6 for the parts outside the CDR3, the full variable domain is EAGVTQFPSHSVIEKGQTVTLRCDPISGHDNLYWYRRVMGKEIKFLLHFVKESKQDESGMPNNRFLAERTGGTYSTLKVQPAELEDSGVYFCASSHRWGSDSPLHFGNGTRLTVT.

This chain joins TRBV6-4 and TRBJ1-3, with no clear D. This CDR3 comprises 18 residues. Germline V lookup: CDR1 MRHNA, CDR2 SNTAGT. V was cut by 6 bases and J by 3 bases, with 24 bases left in between. CDR3 residues: CASSDKGDWENFGNTIYF. CDR3 DNA: TGTGCCAGCAGCGATAAGGGCGACTGGGAAAATTTTGGAAACACCATATATTTT.

This clone was observed a single time. The V gene is TRBV19, the J gene TRBJ1-5; no clear D. V dropped 10 bases and J dropped 0 bases, with 16 bases sitting between them. The CDR3 is made up of 15 amino acids. Germline lookup yields CDR1 LNHDA and CDR2 SQIVND (reference sequence). DNA for the CDR3: TGTGCCACCCAGGACTGGAGTAATAGCAATCAGCCCCAGCATTTT. It yields the protein CATQDWSNSNQPQHF.

The table lists this clone with a few counts. V and J are TRBV24-1 and TRBJ1-1, with D possibly being TRBD1 (6 bases). This CDR3 has 15 amino acids. CDR1 is KGHDR, CDR2 SFDVKD, per germline. Trimming took 4 bases from V and 2 from J, leaving 13 bases between them. CDR3 DNA sequence: TGTGCCACCAGTGACCCCGGGACACCCAACACTGAAGCTTTCTTT. Protein product: CATSDPGTPNTEAFF.

This chain links TRBV6-1 with TRBJ1-5, with a possible D match to TRBD1 (6 bases). Germline V lookup: CDR1 MNHNS, CDR2 SASEGT. V was clipped by 8 bases and J by 2 bases, with 10 bases between them. The CDR3 has 13 residues. The CDR3 protein is CASVGGGNQPQHF. The CDR3 nucleotides read TGTGCCAGCGTGGGGGGCGGCAATCAGCCCCAGCATTTT.

The rearrangement joins TRBV11-2 to TRBJ1-2; the match to TRBD1 covers 7 bases. V lost 6 bases and J lost 3; bases outside the gene matches: 13. This CDR3 has 16 amino acids. Germline assignment: CDR1 SGHAT and CDR2 FQNNGV. The CDR3 loop reads CASRGIRKGQHYGYTF. CDR3 DNA: TGTGCCAGCAGGGGCATTAGGAAGGGACAGCACTATGGCTACACCTTC.

The rearrangement uses TRBV7-3 and TRBJ2-1; a possible D gene is TRBD2 (6 bases). The CDR3 extends over 17 amino acids. Germline CDR1 is SGHTA and CDR2 is FQGTGA. The V end lost 4 bases, the J end lost 0 bases, and 16 bases lay between the germline ends. The DNA of the CDR3 is TGTGCCAGCAGCTCCGATAGACTAGATTCCTCCTACAATGAGCAGTTCTTC. This translates into CASSSDRLDSSYNEQFF.